Each of the 14 T cell receptor beta chains below was sequenced from the same sample in a study of OX40 agonist ivuxolimab in advanced cancers. Only in-frame clones appear in the TCRdb table, and some are missing; sequencing was by immunoSEQ multiplex PCR. The sample holds about 59,000 clones, around 86% seen once. This sample comprised CD4+ or CD8+ T cells sorted from blood, obtained in a trial of the OX40 agonist ivuxolimab. The receptors derive from an adult with an advanced solid tumor such as melanoma, head and neck, liver or kidney cancer.

The rearrangement uses TRBV6-1 and TRBJ2-7; 9 bases fit TRBD1. This CDR3 is 14 amino acids long. Germline V CDR1 and CDR2: MNHNS, SASEGT. V gave up 8 bases and J gave up 2 bases; unmatched junction bases: 7. The DNA of the CDR3 is TGTGCCAGCTTCTTCCGGGACAGGGCCTACGAGCAGTACTTC. Amino acids: CASFFRDRAYEQYF.

The CDR3: CASSTLLPLNTEAFF. DNA for the CDR3: TGTGCCAGCAGTACCCTGTTACCCCTGAACACTGAAGCTTTCTTT. The chain joins TRBV6-6 to TRBJ1-1; D gene ambiguous. The germline CDR1 and CDR2 sequences are MNHNY and SVGAGI (reference sequence). The CDR3 spans 15 residues. Trimming stripped 5 bases from V and 0 bases from J, with 13 bases between.

Points on this clone: This specimen includes other DNA sequences encoding the same CDR3. The chain joins TRBV7-9 to TRBJ1-1, with D hard to call. The CDR3 length is 13 residues. The ends were cut back, 4 bases at V and 0 bases at J, with 6 bases in the middle. Germline CDR1 reads SEHNR; CDR2 reads FQNEAQ (reference sequence). The DNA for the CDR3 is TGTGCCAGCAGCTCTACCATGAACACTGAAGCTTTCTTT. Protein: CASSSTMNTEAFF.

The chain joins TRBV5-1 to TRBJ1-6; TRBD1 aligns across 7 bases. CDR1 and CDR2 from the germline V gene are SGHRS and YFSETQ. With 4 bases clipped from V and 7 bases from J, the junction kept 8 bases outside the gene matches. The CDR3 extends over 15 amino acids. In DNA, the CDR3 is TGCGCCAGCAGCGTCGTTCCGGGACAGAATTCACCCCTCCACTTT. Translated: CASSVVPGQNSPLHF.

The CDR3 bases are TGTGCCAGCTCACCACCGGGGGGTTCCTACAATGAGCAGTTCTTC. Amino acids: CASSPPGGSYNEQFF. The rearrangement joins TRBV18 to TRBJ2-1, with D possibly being TRBD2 (6 bases). This CDR3 spans 15 amino acids. V lost 0 bases to trimming and J lost 1 base, with 7 bases between them. Germline loops: CDR1 KGHSH, CDR2 LQKENI.

The V call is TRBV6-1, the J call TRBJ2-1; 8 bases line up with TRBD1. In germline, CDR1 is MNHNS, CDR2 SASEGT. The CDR3 has 14 residues. J was trimmed by 5 bases and V by 6 bases; bases with no gene match: 6. CDR3 sequence reads: CASRLDRVDNEQFF. The DNA of the CDR3 is TGTGCCAGCAGGTTGGACAGGGTTGACAATGAGCAGTTCTTC.

The CDR3 loop reads CASSAGGDHSPLHF. DNA for the CDR3: TGTGCCAGCTCAGCCGGGGGCGATCATTCACCCCTCCACTTT. This rearrangement joins TRBV28 to TRBJ1-6, with D tentatively TRBD1 (6 bases). Germline CDR1 reads MDHEN; CDR2 reads SYDVKM. This CDR3 is 14 amino acids long. Trimming cost V 8 bases and J 8 bases, with 16 bases left between them.

V and J are TRBV25-1 and TRBJ2-5; TRBD2 agrees at 7 bases. V was pared by 2 bases and J by 2 bases, with 8 bases of the junction left unmatched. CDR1 is MGHDK, CDR2 SYGVNS, per germline. This CDR3 region has 16 residues. In DNA form, the CDR3 reads TGTGCCAGCAGTGAAGTATGGCTAGCGGCACAAGAGACCCAGTACTTC. It encodes CASSEVWLAAQETQYF.

The chain has TRBV10-1 and TRBJ1-1, with D possibly TRBD1 on 5 matching bases. Trimming removed 5 bases from V and 4 bases from J, with 14 bases in between. CDR3 length: 14 residues. Per the germline V gene, CDR1 is WNHNN and CDR2 is SYGVQD (reference sequence). The CDR3 sequence: CASSRDGGSTEAFF. The CDR3 region has the DNA TGCGCCAGCAGTCGGGACGGAGGGTCCACTGAAGCTTTCTTT.

CDR3 sequence (DNA): TGTGCCAGCAGTCCTAAACATGCCTACAATGAGCAGTTCTTC. Amino acid sequence: CASSPKHAYNEQFF. This sequence joins TRBV2 and TRBJ2-1; D not resolved. V was shortened by 5 bases and J by 2 bases, with 10 bases between the two germline ends. CDR3 length: 14 amino acids. Germline loops: CDR1 SNHLY, CDR2 FYNNEI.

This clone was seen a single time. The chain is built from TRBV7-9 and TRBJ2-7, with 8 bases that match TRBD2. Germline CDR1 and CDR2: SEHNR and FQNEAQ (reference sequence). The CDR3 covers 12 residues. The J segment lost 5 bases and the V segment lost 8 bases, leaving 5 bases of the junction unmatched. The CDR3 region is CASRAGEDEQYF. Written as DNA, the CDR3 is TGTGCCAGCCGAGCGGGAGAGGACGAGCAGTACTTC.

V is TRBV10-3 and J is TRBJ2-5, with D tentatively TRBD1 or TRBD2 (5 bases each). With 4 bases removed from V and 5 bases from J, the gap between germline ends came to 17 bases. The germline CDR1 and CDR2 sequences are ENHRY and SYGVKD. The CDR3 loop spans 15 amino acids. Written as DNA, the CDR3 is TGTGCCATCAGTGCGGAGGCAGGGTCAGGTGAGACCCAGTACTTC. This sequence encodes CAISAEAGSGETQYF.

Only one count was recorded for this clone. This chain joins TRBV27 and TRBJ2-1; D perhaps matches TRBD1 (5 bases). The germline CDR1 and CDR2 sequences are MNHEY and SMNVEV (reference sequence). The CDR3 extends over 14 amino acids. The V and J ends lost 8 bases and 7 bases respectively, with 18 bases between them. The CDR3 DNA reads as TGTGCCAGCGAAATGGGAACAGGTCATAATGAGCAGTTCTTC. This gives the protein CASEMGTGHNEQFF.

The chain uses TRBV30 and TRBJ2-1; 9 nucleotides align to TRBD1. Trimming took 4 bases from V and 7 from J; bases not matched to a gene: 8. This CDR3 is 14 amino acids long. Germline CDR1 and CDR2: GTSNPN and SVGIG (reference sequence). In DNA form, the CDR3 reads TGTGCCTGGACCGGGACAGGGCATGAAAATGAGCAGTTCTTC. Translation gives CAWTGTGHENEQFF.